The T cell receptor (beta chain) under discussion was sequenced for a study of graft-versus-host responses after intestinal transplantation. Study in general: Recipients were all induced with anti-thymocyte globulin, then given tacrolimus and steroids for two to three years.

Findings and caveats of the study: The recipient marrow held GvH clones, and some of them showed up first in ileum or blood. With peak circulating GvH clone levels came an association with early post-transplant HvG declines. Graft-donor T cell macrochimerism coincided with high graft-versus-host to host-versus-graft clonal ratios in allografts.

The CDR3 consists of 15 residues. V lost 3 bases and J lost 14, with 25 bases in between. CDR1 and CDR2 (germline): GTSNPN, SVGIG (reference sequence). The table came from immunoSEQ multiplex PCR; TCRdb's copy has only in-frame clones and leaves some out. The sample carries about 90,000 clones, roughly 92% recorded once. Of note for this clone: Its antigen is currently unknown.

This receptor was taken from a human donor who received an intestinal transplant. The chain recombines TRBV30 with TRBJ1-4; D is perhaps TRBD1 (6 bases). Sequencing used unstimulated CD4+ T cells sorted from spleen or lymph node cells, obtained before intestinal transplant. DNA for the CDR3: TGTGCCTGGAGCTCGTTCATGGGGGCGGGATCAAAGCTGTTTTTT. Amino acids: CAWSSFMGAGSKLFF. Supplemented by reference TRBV30 and TRBJ1-4, the full variable domain reads SQTIHQWPATLVQPVGSPLSLECTVEGTSNPNLYWYRQAAGRGLQLLFYSVGIGQISSEVPQNLSASRPQDRQFILSSKKLLLSDSGFYLCAWSSFMGAGSKLFFGSGTQLSVL.